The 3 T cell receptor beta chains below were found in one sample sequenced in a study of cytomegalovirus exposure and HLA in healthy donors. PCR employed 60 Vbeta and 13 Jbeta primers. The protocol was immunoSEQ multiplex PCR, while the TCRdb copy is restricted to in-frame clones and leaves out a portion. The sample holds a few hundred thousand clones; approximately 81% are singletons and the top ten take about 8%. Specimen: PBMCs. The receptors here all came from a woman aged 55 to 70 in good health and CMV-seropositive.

The CDR3 protein is CASRPDRGQFYGYTF. DNA of the CDR3: TGTGCCAGCCGCCCGGACAGGGGGCAGTTTTATGGCTACACCTTC. This chain uses TRBV2 with TRBJ1-2; 11 nucleotides align to TRBD1. The V gene end was trimmed by 8 bases and the J gene end by 5 bases; junction bases not matched to a gene: 10. Germline loops: CDR1 SNHLY, CDR2 FYNNEI. The CDR3 consists of 15 residues.

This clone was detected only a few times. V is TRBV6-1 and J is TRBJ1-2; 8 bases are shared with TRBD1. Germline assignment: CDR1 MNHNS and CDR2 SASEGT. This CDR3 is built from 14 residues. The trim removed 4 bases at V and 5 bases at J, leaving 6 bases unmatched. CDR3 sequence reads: CASSAMTGAYGYTF. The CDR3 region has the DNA TGTGCCAGCAGTGCAATGACAGGGGCTTATGGCTACACCTTC.

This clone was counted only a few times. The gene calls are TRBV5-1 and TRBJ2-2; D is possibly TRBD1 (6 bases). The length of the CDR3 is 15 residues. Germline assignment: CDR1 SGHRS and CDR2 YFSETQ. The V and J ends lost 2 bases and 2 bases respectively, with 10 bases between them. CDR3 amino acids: CASSFGQSNTGELFF. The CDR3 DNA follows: TGCGCCAGCAGCTTCGGACAGAGTAACACCGGGGAGCTGTTTTTT.